These 15 T cell receptor beta chains share one sample of origin, sequenced in a study of blood T cell repertoires in COVID-19. Some clones are missing from TCRdb's copy, which holds only in-frame ones; the method was immunoSEQ multiplex PCR. Of approximately 450,000 clones listed, roughly 89% are singletons. Sequenced sample: peripheral blood. Source of these receptors: a woman in her 30s with acute or convalescent COVID-19.

This clone turned up a few times. The gene calls are TRBV18 and TRBJ2-3; TRBD2 is a possible D gene (7 bases). V lost 4 bases and J lost 2, with 19 bases in between. Germline V CDR1 and CDR2: KGHSH, LQKENI. The CDR3 is made up of 17 amino acids. CDR3 sequence: CASSRLGAGGPTDTQYF. In nucleotides, the CDR3 is TGTGCCAGCTCACGATTGGGGGCCGGGGGGCCCACAGATACGCAGTATTTT.

V gene TRBV18 combines with J gene TRBJ2-1; TRBD1 is a possible D gene (6 bases). CDR3 length: 15 amino acids. V lost 3 bases to trimming and J lost 4 bases, with 13 bases between them. Germline V gene lookup returns CDR1 KGHSH and CDR2 LQKENI. The CDR3 region has the DNA TGTGCCAGCTCACCCTCGACAGGAAATTACAATGAGCAGTTCTTC. Translation: CASSPSTGNYNEQFF.

This chain connects TRBV9 to TRBJ2-5; a weak D match, TRBD1 (6 bases). Trimming removed 5 bases at V and 4 bases at J, with 15 bases between. CDR1 and CDR2 from the germline V gene are SGDLS and YYNGEE. This CDR3 is 14 amino acids long. The CDR3 sequence is CASSDTGFTETQYF. CDR3 coding DNA: TGTGCCAGCAGTGACACAGGGTTTACAGAGACCCAGTACTTC.

The chain employs TRBV2 and TRBJ2-5; TRBD1 is a possible D gene (5 bases). CDR1 is SNHLY, CDR2 FYNNEI, per germline. V was pared by 4 bases and J by 3 bases, with 12 bases between. The CDR3 loop spans 14 amino acids. CDR3 in amino acids: CASSGWTKKETQYF. DNA for the CDR3: TGTGCCAGCAGTGGGTGGACAAAGAAAGAGACCCAGTACTTC. Variable domain in full (rest from reference TRBV2 and TRBJ2-5): EPEVTQTPSHQVTQMGQEVILRCVPISNHLYFYWYRQILGQKVEFLVSFYNNEISEKSEIFDDQFSVERPDGSNFTLKIRSTKLEDSAMYFCASSGWTKKETQYFGPGTRLLVL.

V usage is TRBV3-1 (or the pseudogene TRBV3-2) and J usage is TRBJ1-2, with 7 bases fitting TRBD1. With 1 base clipped from V and 4 bases from J, the junction kept 6 bases outside the gene matches. This CDR3 region has 15 residues. CDR1 is LGHDT, CDR2 YNNKEL, per germline (reference sequence). CDR3 residues: CASSQVRGQGYGYTF. The CDR3, as DNA: TGTGCCAGCAGCCAAGTGAGGGGGCAAGGCTATGGCTACACCTTC.

The table lists this clone with a few counts. V usage is TRBV5-8 and J usage is TRBJ1-5, with a tentative D call TRBD1 (5 bases). The CDR3 is made up of 15 amino acids. Germline-derived CDR1 and CDR2 are SGHTS and YDEGEE. Trimming took 4 bases from V and 2 from J, leaving 13 bases between them. The DNA of the CDR3 is TGTGCCAGCAGCCCCACGGGCAGGGGCAATCAGCCCCAGCATTTT. This sequence encodes CASSPTGRGNQPQHF.

In this sample, this clone turned up once. The chain joins TRBV5-1 to TRBJ2-5, with D perhaps TRBD2 (5 bases). The CDR3 spans 14 residues. Trimming left V 0 bases short and J 3 bases short, with 9 bases between. CDR1 and CDR2 from the germline V gene are SGHRS and YFSETQ. CDR3 region: CASSLEAAKETQYF. CDR3 nucleotide sequence: TGCGCCAGCAGCTTGGAAGCGGCCAAAGAGACCCAGTACTTC.

V is TRBV18 and J is TRBJ2-1; no firm D call. The CDR3 runs 15 residues. Germline CDR1 and CDR2: KGHSH and LQKENI. Between the trimmed V and J ends, which lost 3 bases and 1 base, there was a span of 10 bases. CDR3 loop: CASSPLGSSYNEQFF. CDR3 coding DNA: TGTGCCAGCTCACCCCTTGGCAGTTCCTACAATGAGCAGTTCTTC.

The CDR3 protein is CASSARPNVYGYTF. The CDR3, as DNA: TGTGCCAGCAGTGCTAGACCGAACGTCTATGGCTACACCTTC. The rearrangement uses TRBV6-2 or TRBV6-3 and TRBJ1-2; no clear D. The CDR3 is made up of 14 amino acids. With 5 bases removed from V and 4 bases from J, the gap between germline ends came to 14 bases. Germline V gene sequence: CDR1 MNHEY, CDR2 SVGEGT.

This clone has just one count. This chain joins TRBV5-4 and TRBJ2-5; a possible D gene is TRBD2 (6 bases). The V end was cut by 2 bases, the J end by 2 bases, with 7 bases between. The CDR3 has 13 residues. CDR1 is SGHNT and CDR2 is YYREEE in the germline V gene (reference sequence). The CDR3 region is CASSFGRQETQYF. The CDR3 DNA reads as TGTGCCAGCAGCTTCGGGAGACAAGAGACCCAGTACTTC. Using reference TRBV5-4 and TRBJ2-5 for the parts outside the CDR3, the full variable domain is ETGVTQSPTHLIKTRGQQVTLRCSSQSGHNTVSWYQQALGQGPQFIFQYYREEENGRGNFPPRFSGLQFPNYSSELNVNALELDDSALYLCASSFGRQETQYFGPGTRLLVL.

The J gene is TRBJ2-3, the V gene TRBV5-4; D is undetermined. The CDR3 totals 15 residues. V lost 0 bases and J lost 0, with 8 bases in between. The V gene's germline CDR1 is SGHNT and CDR2 YYREEE (reference sequence). The CDR3 loop reads CASSLGGTSTDTQYF. The CDR3 bases are TGTGCCAGCAGCTTGGGCGGAACTAGCACAGATACGCAGTATTTT.

J is TRBJ2-3 and V is TRBV9; perhaps TRBD2 as D (7 bases). V was cut by 3 bases and J by 2 bases, with 19 bases left in between. The CDR3 runs to 17 residues. Germline V gene sequence: CDR1 SGDLS, CDR2 YYNGEE. CDR3 sequence reads: CASSALRGGKLTDTQYF. CDR3 sequence (DNA): TGTGCCAGCAGCGCTTTGAGGGGGGGCAAGCTCACAGATACGCAGTATTTT.

A note on this clone: An end of the junction differs from the germline gene, which may be a read error. V gene TRBV27 combines with J gene TRBJ2-7; 9 nucleotides agree with TRBD1. This CDR3 contains 11 residues. Germline values: CDR1 MNHEY, CDR2 SMNVEV (reference sequence). The CDR3 bases are TGCGCGACAGGGGGTTCCCGCGAGCAGTACTTC. Translating it yields CATGGSREQYF.

The chain combines TRBV6-1 with TRBJ1-4, with 8 nucleotides matching TRBD1. Per germline, CDR1 MNHNS and CDR2 SASEGT. This CDR3 comprises 15 residues. V dropped 2 bases and J dropped 4; count of bases not matched to a gene: 3. CDR3 loop: CASSEIGQGNEKLFF. The CDR3 coding sequence is TGTGCCAGCAGTGAAATCGGACAGGGTAATGAAAAACTGTTTTTT.

In this sample, this clone turned up once. The CDR3 spells CASSLGQGYGNTIYF. CDR3 bases: TGCGCCAGCAGCCTGGGACAGGGATACGGAAACACCATATATTTT. The chain couples TRBV4-1 to TRBJ1-3; TRBD1 matches at 9 bases. CDR1 and CDR2 from the germline V gene are MGHRA and YSYEKL. V gave up 4 bases and J gave up 4 bases; unmatched junction bases: 5. This CDR3 has 15 residues.